A single sample is the source of the 21 T cell receptor beta chains below, sequenced in a study of T cell responses to AZD1222 COVID-19 vaccine. TCRdb keeps only in-frame clones here, not all; method: immunoSEQ multiplex PCR. The sample consists of 200,000 or so clones, about 94% of them appearing once. This material consisted of peripheral blood, taken 28 days after the second AZD1222 dose. The receptors were sampled from an adult who received the AZD1222 COVID-19 vaccine.

The rearrangement joins TRBV5-1 to TRBJ2-7, with D possibly being TRBD1 or TRBD2 (5 bases each). The CDR3 length is 16 residues. CDR1 is SGHRS and CDR2 is YFSETQ in the germline V gene. The ends were cut back, 1 base at V and 0 bases at J, with 14 bases in the middle. The CDR3 DNA reads as TGCGCCAGCAGCTTGCCCCCGGGACGGGACTCCTACGAGCAGTACTTC. This encodes CASSLPPGRDSYEQYF.

This chain joins TRBV27 and TRBJ1-5, with D possibly matching TRBD1 (6 bases). The CDR3 loop spans 15 amino acids. V lost 3 bases to trimming and J lost 6 bases, with 15 bases between them. The germline V gene has CDR1 MNHEY and CDR2 SMNVEV (reference sequence). The CDR3 is CASSFREDSGQPQHF. CDR3 coding DNA: TGTGCCAGCAGTTTTCGCGAGGACAGCGGTCAGCCCCAGCATTTT.

V gene TRBV7-2 combines with J gene TRBJ2-5; D possibly matches TRBD1 or TRBD2 (5 bases each). Germline values: CDR1 SGHTA, CDR2 FQGNSA. The CDR3 extends over 13 amino acids. The V end was cut by 5 bases, the J end by 5 bases, with 12 bases between. CDR3 sequence: CASSRDPLETQYF. CDR3 nucleotides: TGTGCCAGCAGCCGGGACCCCCTGGAGACCCAGTACTTC. The variable domain in full, with the rest retrieved from reference TRBV7-2 and TRBJ2-5, is GAGVSQSPSNKVTEKGKDVELRCDPISGHTALYWYRQSLGQGLEFLIYFQGNSAPDKSGLPSDRFSAERTGGSVSTLTIQRTQQEDSAVYLCASSRDPLETQYFGPGTRLLVL.

This chain joins TRBV27 and TRBJ1-2, with unresolved D. The V gene lost 2 bases and the J gene lost 4 bases, with 8 bases spanning the gap. This CDR3 has 13 residues. Germline V lookup: CDR1 MNHEY, CDR2 SMNVEV (reference sequence). The CDR3 DNA reads TGTGCCAGCAGTTTAGGGCACAGCTATGGCTACACCTTC. Its protein is CASSLGHSYGYTF.

V is TRBV3-1 (or the pseudogene TRBV3-2) and J is TRBJ1-4; D is possibly TRBD1 (6 bases). The CDR3 is 14 residues long. Germline V gene data show CDR1 as LGHDT and CDR2 as YNNKEL (reference sequence). V was clipped by 3 bases and J by 7 bases, with 12 bases between them. This CDR3 reads CASSQTGEGEKLFF. The DNA for the CDR3 is TGTGCCAGCAGCCAGACAGGCGAAGGTGAAAAACTGTTTTTT.

This clone was detected once. The J gene is TRBJ1-1, the V gene TRBV30; TRBD1 might be the D (6 bases). The V gene's germline CDR1 is GTSNPN and CDR2 SVGIG (reference sequence). This CDR3 has 13 residues. Trimming shortened V by 3 bases and J by 3 bases, and 11 bases separated the two germline ends. CDR3 residues: CAWRWDMDTEAFF. Here the CDR3 DNA reads TGTGCCTGGAGGTGGGACATGGACACTGAAGCTTTCTTT. The variable domain in full, completed from reference TRBV30 and TRBJ1-1, reads SQTIHQWPATLVQPVGSPLSLECTVEGTSNPNLYWYRQAAGRGLQLLFYSVGIGQISSEVPQNLSASRPQDRQFILSSKKLLLSDSGFYLCAWRWDMDTEAFFGQGTRLTVV.

The V call is TRBV20-1, the J call TRBJ1-2; D ambiguous. Germline CDR1 reads DFQATT; CDR2 reads SNEGSKA (reference sequence). The CDR3 contains 11 residues. V was pared by 7 bases and J by 1 base, with 7 bases between. The CDR3 nucleotides are TGCAGTGTTGCGGGTAACTATGGCTACACCTTC. Protein sequence: CSVAGNYGYTF.

J is TRBJ2-1 and V is TRBV5-5, with D perhaps TRBD2 (5 bases). In germline, CDR1 is SGHKS, CDR2 YYEKEE (reference sequence). The CDR3 runs 13 residues. V was cut by 1 base and J by 9 bases, with 11 bases left in between. This CDR3 is CASSLSPAGEQFF. CDR3 bases: TGTGCCAGCAGCTTGTCCCCGGCGGGTGAGCAGTTCTTC.

The J gene is TRBJ2-7, the V gene TRBV15; 9 bases are a match to TRBD1. This CDR3 is 15 amino acids long. CDR1 and CDR2 (germline): LNHNV, YYDKDF (reference sequence). Unmatched junction bases numbered 6, after V lost 1 base and J lost 5 bases. The CDR3 spells CATSRGDREANEQYF. In DNA form, the CDR3 reads TGTGCCACCAGCAGAGGGGACAGGGAAGCCAACGAGCAGTACTTC.

The V and J genes are TRBV6-5 and TRBJ1-2; the match to TRBD1 covers 9 bases. V shed 6 bases and J 7 bases; nucleotides not matched to a gene: 9. Germline V gene lookup returns CDR1 MNHEY and CDR2 SVGAGI. The CDR3 sequence is 14 residues long. CDR3 loop: CASRDRDRAVGYTF. CDR3 nucleotide sequence: TGTGCCAGCAGAGATCGGGACAGGGCGGTTGGCTACACCTTC.

The rearrangement links TRBV9 to TRBJ1-1, with D unresolved. V was cut by 2 bases and J by 3 bases, with 14 bases left in between. The germline V gene encodes CDR1 SGDLS and CDR2 YYNGEE. This CDR3 region has 15 residues. The CDR3 DNA follows: TGTGCCAGCAGCGTTCATAGGGATTTGTACACTGAAGCTTTCTTT. It is translated as CASSVHRDLYTEAFF.

This clone was counted only a few times. V gene TRBV6-2 or TRBV6-3 combines with J gene TRBJ1-5, with D perhaps matching TRBD1 (5 bases). Per germline, CDR1 MNHEY and CDR2 SVGEGT. The CDR3 is made up of 13 amino acids. V was pared by 2 bases and J by 5 bases, with 7 bases between. This CDR3 reads CASSYDRDQPQHF. CDR3 nucleotides: TGTGCCAGCAGTTACGACAGAGATCAGCCCCAGCATTTT.

The genes are TRBV7-9 and TRBJ1-4; D is unclear. This CDR3 spans 15 amino acids. Germline values: CDR1 SEHNR, CDR2 FQNEAQ (reference sequence). V lost 5 bases to trimming and J lost 0 bases, with 10 bases between them. The CDR3, as DNA: TGTGCCAGCAGCCTCGCGGGCACAACTAATGAAAAACTGTTTTTT. It encodes CASSLAGTTNEKLFF.

The count of this clone is one. The chain is built from TRBV7-8 and TRBJ2-7, with 13 bases lining up with TRBD2. The germline V gene has CDR1 SGHVS and CDR2 FQNEAQ. CDR3 length: 14 residues. After removal of 5 bases from V and 11 bases from J, the junction contained 9 bases not matched to a gene. CDR3 coding DNA: TGTGCCAGCAGCCTACGGGGACTAGCGGGAAGCAAGTACTTC. Amino acids: CASSLRGLAGSKYF.

The CDR3 spells CASSPMFGETDTQYF. CDR3 DNA sequence: TGTGCCAGCAGCCCCATGTTCGGGGAGACAGATACGCAGTATTTT. The chain recombines TRBV6-5 with TRBJ2-3; a possible D gene is TRBD2 (5 bases). Trimming shortened V by 6 bases and J by 3 bases, and 16 bases separated the two germline ends. Germline V gives CDR1 MNHEY, CDR2 SVGAGI. This CDR3 is 15 amino acids long.

J is TRBJ2-7 and V is TRBV21-1; the table calls TRBD2, which could not be checked here. TRBV21-1 is listed as a pseudogene. This CDR3 contains 19 residues. The CDR3 DNA is TGTGCCAGCAGCAATCTAAAATCGCCCGGACTAGCGGGGAACTACGAGCAGTACTTC. This gives the protein CASSNLKSPGLAGNYEQYF.

The chain has TRBV28 and TRBJ2-5, with D possibly being TRBD1 (5 bases). This CDR3 is 13 amino acids long. Trimming removed 7 bases from V and 7 bases from J, with 16 bases in between. CDR1 and CDR2 from the germline V gene are MDHEN and SYDVKM. The CDR3 bases are TGTGCCAGCAATCGACAGCCTCCCGCGACCCAGTACTTC. It is translated as CASNRQPPATQYF.

The V gene is TRBV2, the J gene TRBJ2-2; 7 bases map to TRBD1. V lost 6 bases and J lost 5; bases outside the gene matches: 9. Germline CDR1 is SNHLY and CDR2 is FYNNEI. This CDR3 is built from 15 residues. The DNA for the CDR3 is TGTGCCAGCAGCGGTCCGGGACAGACAACCGGGGAGCTGTTTTTT. Amino acids: CASSGPGQTTGELFF.

The chain is built from TRBV13 and TRBJ1-5; 10 nucleotides match TRBD1. The CDR3 is made up of 21 amino acids. Germline CDR1 PRHDT, CDR2 FYEKMQ (reference sequence). Trimming cost V 4 bases and J 1 base; bases outside gene matches: 19. The CDR3 region is CASSSIELQSGTGDSNQPQHF. The CDR3 region has the DNA TGTGCCAGCAGCTCCATCGAACTTCAAAGTGGGACAGGGGACAGCAATCAGCCCCAGCATTTT.

The chain combines TRBV6-5 with TRBJ2-1; the D is unclear. CDR1 and CDR2 from the germline V gene are MNHEY and SVGAGI. CDR3 length: 12 residues. V lost 0 bases and J 7 bases, leaving 4 bases between the germline ends. This CDR3 reads CASSYSINEQFF. In DNA form, the CDR3 reads TGTGCCAGCAGTTACTCGATAAATGAGCAGTTCTTC.

This clone was detected once. The rearrangement joins TRBV6-1 to TRBJ1-6; D may be TRBD1 (6 bases). Germline V gene sequence: CDR1 MNHNS, CDR2 SASEGT. Trimming took 2 bases from V and 6 from J, leaving 11 bases between them. CDR3 size: 15 residues. The CDR3 DNA follows: TGTGCCAGCAGTGAAAGGGGGGTAGGTAATTCACCCCTCCACTTT. Its translation is CASSERGVGNSPLHF.